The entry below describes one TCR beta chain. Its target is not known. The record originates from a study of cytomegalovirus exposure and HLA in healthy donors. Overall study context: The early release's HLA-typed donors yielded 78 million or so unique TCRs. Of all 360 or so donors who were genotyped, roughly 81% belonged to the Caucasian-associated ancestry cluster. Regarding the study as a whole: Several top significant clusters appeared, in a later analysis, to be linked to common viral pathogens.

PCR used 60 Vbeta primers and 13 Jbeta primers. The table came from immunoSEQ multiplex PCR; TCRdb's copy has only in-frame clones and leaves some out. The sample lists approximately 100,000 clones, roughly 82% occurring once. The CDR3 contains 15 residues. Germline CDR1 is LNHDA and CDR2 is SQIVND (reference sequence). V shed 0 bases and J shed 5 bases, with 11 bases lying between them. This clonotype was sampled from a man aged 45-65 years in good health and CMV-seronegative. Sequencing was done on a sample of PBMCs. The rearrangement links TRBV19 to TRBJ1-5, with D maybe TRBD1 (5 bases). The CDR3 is CASSIDFDRYQPQHF. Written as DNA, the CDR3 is TGTGCCAGTAGTATAGACTTCGACAGATATCAGCCCCAGCATTTT.